This T cell receptor (beta chain) came from a study of CD8+ T cells in alopecia areata. Across the whole study: A regimen of oral tofacitinib, 5 to 10 mg twice daily, was given to treated patients. Study-wide results and limits: Mice gave a clearer picture of TCR sharing than patients did, possibly for HLA-related reasons.

As regards this clone: As yet, its antigen is unknown.

Per germline, CDR1 SQVTM and CDR2 ANQGSEA. The CDR3 is 12 residues long. The V and J ends lost 2 bases and 8 bases respectively, with 12 bases between them. RNA, once extracted, was reverse transcribed into cDNA for use as the sequencing template. This table comes from immunoSEQ multiplex PCR, and its TCRdb copy is limited to in-frame clones, with some not included. Of 130,000 to 150,000 clones detected, around 87% appear once; the ten largest clones hold over 12%. This clonotype originated in a human donor with alopecia areata. This sample comprised CD8+ T cells sorted from blood, obtained at week 0. The chain is built from TRBV29-1 and TRBJ1-2, with a weak D call TRBD1 (5 bases). This CDR3 reads CSVEPGDGGYTF. CDR3 sequence (DNA): TGCAGCGTTGAACCGGGGGATGGAGGCTACACCTTC. Combining the CDR3 with reference TRBV29-1 and TRBJ1-2 gives the whole variable domain SAVISQKPSRDICQRGTSLTIQCQVDSQVTMMFWYRQQPGQSLTLIATANQGSEATYESGFVIDKFPISRPNLTFSTLTVSNMSPEDSSIYLCSVEPGDGGYTFGSGTRLTVV.